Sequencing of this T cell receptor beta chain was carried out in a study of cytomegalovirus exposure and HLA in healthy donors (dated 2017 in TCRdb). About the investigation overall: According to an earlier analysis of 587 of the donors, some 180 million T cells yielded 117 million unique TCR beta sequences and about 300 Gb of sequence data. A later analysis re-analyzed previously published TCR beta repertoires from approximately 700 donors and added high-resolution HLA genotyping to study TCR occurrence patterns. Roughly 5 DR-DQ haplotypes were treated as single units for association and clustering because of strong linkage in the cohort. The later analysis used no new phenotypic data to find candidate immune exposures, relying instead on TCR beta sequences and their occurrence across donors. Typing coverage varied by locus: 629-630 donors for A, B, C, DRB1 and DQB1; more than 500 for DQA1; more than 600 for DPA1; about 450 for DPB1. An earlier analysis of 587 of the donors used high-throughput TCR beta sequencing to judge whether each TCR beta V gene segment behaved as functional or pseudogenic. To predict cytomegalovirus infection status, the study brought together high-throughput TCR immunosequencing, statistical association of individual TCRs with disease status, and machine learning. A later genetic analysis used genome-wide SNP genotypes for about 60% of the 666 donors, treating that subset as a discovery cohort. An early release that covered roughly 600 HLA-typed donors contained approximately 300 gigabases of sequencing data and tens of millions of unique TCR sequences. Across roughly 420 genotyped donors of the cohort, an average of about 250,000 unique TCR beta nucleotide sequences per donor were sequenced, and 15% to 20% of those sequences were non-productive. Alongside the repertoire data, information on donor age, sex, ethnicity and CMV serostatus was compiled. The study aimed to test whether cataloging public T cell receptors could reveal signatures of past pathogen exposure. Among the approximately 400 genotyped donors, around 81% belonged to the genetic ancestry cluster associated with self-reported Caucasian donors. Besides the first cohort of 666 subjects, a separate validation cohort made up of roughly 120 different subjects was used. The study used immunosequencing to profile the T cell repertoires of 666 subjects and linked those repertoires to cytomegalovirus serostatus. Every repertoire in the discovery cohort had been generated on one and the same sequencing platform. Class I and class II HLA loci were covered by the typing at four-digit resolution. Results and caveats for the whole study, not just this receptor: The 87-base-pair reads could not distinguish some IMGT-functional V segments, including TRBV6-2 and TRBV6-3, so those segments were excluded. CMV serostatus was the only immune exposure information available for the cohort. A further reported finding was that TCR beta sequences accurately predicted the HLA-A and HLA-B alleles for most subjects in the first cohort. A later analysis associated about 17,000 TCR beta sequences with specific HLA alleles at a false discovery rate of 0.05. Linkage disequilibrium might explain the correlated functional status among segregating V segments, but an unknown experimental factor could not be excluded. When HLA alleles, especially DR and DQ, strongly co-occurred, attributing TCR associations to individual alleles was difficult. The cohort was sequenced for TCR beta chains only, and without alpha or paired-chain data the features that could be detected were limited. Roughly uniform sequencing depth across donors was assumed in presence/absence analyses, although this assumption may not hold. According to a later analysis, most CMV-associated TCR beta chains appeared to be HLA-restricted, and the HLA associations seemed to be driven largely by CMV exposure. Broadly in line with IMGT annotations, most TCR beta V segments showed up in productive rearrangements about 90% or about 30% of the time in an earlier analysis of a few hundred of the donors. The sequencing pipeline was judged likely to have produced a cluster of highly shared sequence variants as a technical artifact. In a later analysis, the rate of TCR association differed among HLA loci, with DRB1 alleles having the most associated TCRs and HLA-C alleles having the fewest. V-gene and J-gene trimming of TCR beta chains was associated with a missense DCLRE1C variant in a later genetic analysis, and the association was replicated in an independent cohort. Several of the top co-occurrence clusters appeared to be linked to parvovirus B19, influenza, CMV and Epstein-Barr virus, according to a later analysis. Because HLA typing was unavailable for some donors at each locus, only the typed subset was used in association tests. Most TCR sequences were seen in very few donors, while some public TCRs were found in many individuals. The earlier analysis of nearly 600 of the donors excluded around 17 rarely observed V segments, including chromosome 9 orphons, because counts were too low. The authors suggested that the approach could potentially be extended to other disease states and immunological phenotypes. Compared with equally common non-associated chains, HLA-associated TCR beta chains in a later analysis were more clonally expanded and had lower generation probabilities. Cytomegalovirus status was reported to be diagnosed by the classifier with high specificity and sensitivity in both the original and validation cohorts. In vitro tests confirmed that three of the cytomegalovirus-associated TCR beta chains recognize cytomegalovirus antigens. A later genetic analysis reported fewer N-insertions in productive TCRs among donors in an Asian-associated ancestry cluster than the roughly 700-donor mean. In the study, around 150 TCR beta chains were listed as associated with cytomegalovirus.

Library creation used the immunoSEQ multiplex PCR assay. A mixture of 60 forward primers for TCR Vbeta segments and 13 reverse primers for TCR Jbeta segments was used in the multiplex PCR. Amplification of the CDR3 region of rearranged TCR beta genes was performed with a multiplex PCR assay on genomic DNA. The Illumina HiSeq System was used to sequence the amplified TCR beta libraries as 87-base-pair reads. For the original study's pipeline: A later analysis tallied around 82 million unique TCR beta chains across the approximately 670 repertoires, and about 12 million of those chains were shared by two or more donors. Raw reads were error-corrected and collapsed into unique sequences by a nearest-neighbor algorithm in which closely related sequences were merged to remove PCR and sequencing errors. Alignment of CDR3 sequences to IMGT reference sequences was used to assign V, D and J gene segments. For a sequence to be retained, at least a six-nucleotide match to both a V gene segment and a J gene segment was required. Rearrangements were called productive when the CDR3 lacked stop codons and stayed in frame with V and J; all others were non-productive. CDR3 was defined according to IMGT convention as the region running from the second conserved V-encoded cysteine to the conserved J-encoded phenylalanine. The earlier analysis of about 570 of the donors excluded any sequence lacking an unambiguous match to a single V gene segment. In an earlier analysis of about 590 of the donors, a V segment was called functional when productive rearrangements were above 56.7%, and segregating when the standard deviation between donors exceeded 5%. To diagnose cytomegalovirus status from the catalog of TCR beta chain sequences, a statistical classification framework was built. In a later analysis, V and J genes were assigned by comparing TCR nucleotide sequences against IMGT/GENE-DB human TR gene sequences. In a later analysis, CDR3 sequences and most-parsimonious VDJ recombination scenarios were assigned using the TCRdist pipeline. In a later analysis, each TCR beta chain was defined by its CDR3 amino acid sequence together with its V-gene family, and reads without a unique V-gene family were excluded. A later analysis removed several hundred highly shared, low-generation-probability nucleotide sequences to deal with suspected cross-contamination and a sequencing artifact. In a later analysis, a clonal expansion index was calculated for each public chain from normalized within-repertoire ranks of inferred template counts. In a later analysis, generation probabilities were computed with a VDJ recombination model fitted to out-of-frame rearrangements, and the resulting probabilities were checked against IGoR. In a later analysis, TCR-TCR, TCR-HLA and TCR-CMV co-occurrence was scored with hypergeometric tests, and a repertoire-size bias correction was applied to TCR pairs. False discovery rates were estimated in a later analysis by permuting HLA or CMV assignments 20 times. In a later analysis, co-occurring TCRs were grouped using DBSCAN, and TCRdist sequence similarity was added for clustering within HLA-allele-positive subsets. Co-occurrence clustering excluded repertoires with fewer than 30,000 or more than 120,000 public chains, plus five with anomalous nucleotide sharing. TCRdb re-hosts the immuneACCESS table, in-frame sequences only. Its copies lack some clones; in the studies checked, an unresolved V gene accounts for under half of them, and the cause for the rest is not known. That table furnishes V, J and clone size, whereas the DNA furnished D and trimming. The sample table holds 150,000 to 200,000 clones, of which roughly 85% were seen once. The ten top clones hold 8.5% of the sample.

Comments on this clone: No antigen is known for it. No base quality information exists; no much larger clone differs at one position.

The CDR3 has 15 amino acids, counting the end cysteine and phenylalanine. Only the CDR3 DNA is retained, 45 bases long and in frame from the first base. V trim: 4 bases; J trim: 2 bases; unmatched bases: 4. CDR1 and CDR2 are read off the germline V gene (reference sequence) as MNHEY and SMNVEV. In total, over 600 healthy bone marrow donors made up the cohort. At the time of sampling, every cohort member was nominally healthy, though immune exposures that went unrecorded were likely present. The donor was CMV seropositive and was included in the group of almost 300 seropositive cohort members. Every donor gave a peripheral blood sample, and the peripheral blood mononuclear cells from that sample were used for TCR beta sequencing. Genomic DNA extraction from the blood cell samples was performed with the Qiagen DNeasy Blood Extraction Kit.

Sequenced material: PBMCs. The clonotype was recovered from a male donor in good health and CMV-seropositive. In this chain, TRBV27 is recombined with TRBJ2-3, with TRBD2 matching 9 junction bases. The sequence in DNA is TGTGCCAGCAGTTCTCTAGCGGGGCACACAGATACGCAGTATTTT. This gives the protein CASSSLAGHTDTQYF.